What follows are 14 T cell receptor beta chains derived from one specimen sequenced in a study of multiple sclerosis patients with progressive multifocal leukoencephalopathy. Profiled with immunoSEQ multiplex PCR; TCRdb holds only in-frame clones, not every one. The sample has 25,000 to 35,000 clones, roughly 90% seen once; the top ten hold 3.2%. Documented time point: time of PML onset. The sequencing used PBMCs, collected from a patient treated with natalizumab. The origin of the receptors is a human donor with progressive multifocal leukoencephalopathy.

The CDR3 is CASSSGLAVTNEQFF. In nucleotides, the CDR3 is TGTGCCAGCAGTTCGGGACTAGCGGTCACAAATGAGCAGTTCTTC. The rearrangement joins TRBV27 to TRBJ2-1, with 11 bases aligning to TRBD2. This CDR3 has 15 residues. Trimming cost V 4 bases and J 7 bases; bases outside gene matches: 6. Germline V gene lookup returns CDR1 MNHEY and CDR2 SMNVEV (reference sequence).

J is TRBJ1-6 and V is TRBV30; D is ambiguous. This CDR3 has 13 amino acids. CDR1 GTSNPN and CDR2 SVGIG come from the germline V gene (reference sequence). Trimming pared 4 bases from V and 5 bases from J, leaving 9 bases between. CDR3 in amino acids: CAWKDLDNSPLHF. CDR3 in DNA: TGTGCCTGGAAGGATCTTGATAATTCACCCCTCCACTTT.

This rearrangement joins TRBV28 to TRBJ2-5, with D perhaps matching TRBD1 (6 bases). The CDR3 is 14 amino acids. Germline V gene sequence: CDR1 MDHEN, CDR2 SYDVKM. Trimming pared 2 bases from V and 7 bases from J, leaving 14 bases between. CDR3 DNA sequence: TGTGCCAGCAGTTTAGTACAGGGACATGGGACCCAGTACTTC. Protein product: CASSLVQGHGTQYF.

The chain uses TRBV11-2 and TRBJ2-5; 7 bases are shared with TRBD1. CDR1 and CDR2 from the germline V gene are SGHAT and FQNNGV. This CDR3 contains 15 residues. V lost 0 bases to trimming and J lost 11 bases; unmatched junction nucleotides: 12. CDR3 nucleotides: TGTGCCAGCAGCTTAGATGGGACAGCGTTCGGGGAGCAGTACTTC. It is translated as CASSLDGTAFGEQYF.

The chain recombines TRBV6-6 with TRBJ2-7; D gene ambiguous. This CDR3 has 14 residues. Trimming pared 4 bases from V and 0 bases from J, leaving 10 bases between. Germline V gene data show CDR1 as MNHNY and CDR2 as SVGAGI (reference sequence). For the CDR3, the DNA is TGTGCCAGCAGTTCGTCGCGGAGCTCCTACGAGCAGTACTTC. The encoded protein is CASSSSRSSYEQYF.

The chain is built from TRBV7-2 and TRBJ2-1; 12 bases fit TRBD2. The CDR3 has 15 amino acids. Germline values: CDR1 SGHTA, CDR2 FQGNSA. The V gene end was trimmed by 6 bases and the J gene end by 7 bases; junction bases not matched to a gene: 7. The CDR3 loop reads CASRRTSGTGNEQFF. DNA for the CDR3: TGTGCCAGCAGGCGGACTAGCGGGACCGGGAATGAGCAGTTCTTC.

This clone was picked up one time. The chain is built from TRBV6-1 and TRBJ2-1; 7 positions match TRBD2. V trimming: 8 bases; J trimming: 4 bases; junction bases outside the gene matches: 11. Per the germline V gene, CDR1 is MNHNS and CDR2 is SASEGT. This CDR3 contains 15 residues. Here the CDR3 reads CASSFQVAGYNEQFF. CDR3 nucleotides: TGTGCCAGCTCCTTCCAGGTAGCGGGTTACAATGAGCAGTTCTTC.

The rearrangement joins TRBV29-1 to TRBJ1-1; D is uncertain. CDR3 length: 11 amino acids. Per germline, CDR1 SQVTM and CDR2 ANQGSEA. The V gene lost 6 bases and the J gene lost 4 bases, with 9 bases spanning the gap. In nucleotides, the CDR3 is TGCAGCGTCCCGAAGGGCACTGAAGCTTTCTTT. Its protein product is CSVPKGTEAFF.

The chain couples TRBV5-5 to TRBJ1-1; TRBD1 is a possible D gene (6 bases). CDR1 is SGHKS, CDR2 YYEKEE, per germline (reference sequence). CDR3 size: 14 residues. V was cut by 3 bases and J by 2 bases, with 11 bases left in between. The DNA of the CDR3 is TGTGCCAGCAGCTACAGGGTAGTAAACACTGAAGCTTTCTTT. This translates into CASSYRVVNTEAFF.

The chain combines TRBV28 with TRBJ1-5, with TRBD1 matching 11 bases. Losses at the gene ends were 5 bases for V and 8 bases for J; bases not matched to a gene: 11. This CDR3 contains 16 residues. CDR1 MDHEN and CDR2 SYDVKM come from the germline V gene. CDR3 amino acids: CASSKPRTGGREPQHF. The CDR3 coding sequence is TGTGCCAGCAGTAAACCCCGGACAGGGGGCAGGGAGCCCCAGCATTTT. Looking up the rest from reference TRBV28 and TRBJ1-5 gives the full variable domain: DVKVTQSSRYLVKRTGEKVFLECVQDMDHENMFWYRQDPGLGLRLIYFSYDVKMKEKGDIPEGYSVSREKKERFSLILESASTNQTSMYLCASSKPRTGGREPQHFGDGTRLSIL.

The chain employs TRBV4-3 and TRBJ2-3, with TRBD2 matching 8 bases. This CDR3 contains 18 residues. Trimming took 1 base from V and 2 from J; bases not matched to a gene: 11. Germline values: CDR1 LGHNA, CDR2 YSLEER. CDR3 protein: CASSQATVAGTLTDTQYF. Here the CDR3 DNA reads TGCGCCAGCAGCCAAGCTACGGTAGCGGGAACCCTCACAGATACGCAGTATTTT.

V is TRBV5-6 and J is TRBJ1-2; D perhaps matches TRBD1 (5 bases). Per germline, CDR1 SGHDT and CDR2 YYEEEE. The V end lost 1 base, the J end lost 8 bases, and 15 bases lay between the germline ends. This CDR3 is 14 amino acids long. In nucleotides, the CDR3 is TGTGCCAGCAGCTTGACAGGTGCCTTGGGGGGCTACACCTTC. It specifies CASSLTGALGGYTF.

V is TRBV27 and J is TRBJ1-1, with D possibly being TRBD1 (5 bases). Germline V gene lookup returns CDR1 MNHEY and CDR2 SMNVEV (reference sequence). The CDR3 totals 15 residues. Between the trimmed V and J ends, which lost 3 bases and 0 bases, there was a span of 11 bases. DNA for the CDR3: TGTGCCAGCAGTTTCCGGCCAGGGATGAACACTGAAGCTTTCTTT. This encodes CASSFRPGMNTEAFF.

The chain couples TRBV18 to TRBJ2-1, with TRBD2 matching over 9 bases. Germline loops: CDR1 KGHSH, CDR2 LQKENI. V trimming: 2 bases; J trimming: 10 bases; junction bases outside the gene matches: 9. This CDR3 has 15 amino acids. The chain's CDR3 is CASSPLAGAFWEQFF. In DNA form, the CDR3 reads TGTGCCAGCTCACCATTAGCGGGAGCGTTCTGGGAGCAGTTCTTC.